The sequence of this TCR beta chain was determined in a study of beta chain features in type 1 diabetes. Findings and limits, study-wide: Shortening of TCRB CDR3s, moderate but significant, appeared in all four CD4+ subsets of Type 1 diabetes patients.

It was one heparinised blood draw, averaging around 120 mL, that each donor gave. Each of the sorted populations had a purity greater than 95%. There are 14 residues in the CDR3. Germline loops: CDR1 SNHLY, CDR2 FYNNEI. After removal of 8 bases from V and 3 bases from J, the junction contained 7 bases not matched to a gene. This clone was seen only a few times. What it binds is unknown. The whole isolated RNA underwent reverse transcription, so sequencing captured expressed TCRB transcripts. The method was immunoSEQ multiplex PCR; TCRdb's version includes in-frame clones alone and lacks a portion of them. The table lists roughly 160,000 clones, about 8.1% of them singletons.

The rearrangement joins TRBV2 to TRBJ2-1, with TRBD1 matching 7 bases. Sequenced: central memory CD4+ T cells from blood. The clonotype was recovered from a woman aged 18-30 years with type 1 diabetes. CDR3 in amino acids: CASVLAGGYNEQFF. CDR3 nucleotide sequence: TGTGCCAGCGTCTTGGCAGGGGGCTACAATGAGCAGTTCTTC.